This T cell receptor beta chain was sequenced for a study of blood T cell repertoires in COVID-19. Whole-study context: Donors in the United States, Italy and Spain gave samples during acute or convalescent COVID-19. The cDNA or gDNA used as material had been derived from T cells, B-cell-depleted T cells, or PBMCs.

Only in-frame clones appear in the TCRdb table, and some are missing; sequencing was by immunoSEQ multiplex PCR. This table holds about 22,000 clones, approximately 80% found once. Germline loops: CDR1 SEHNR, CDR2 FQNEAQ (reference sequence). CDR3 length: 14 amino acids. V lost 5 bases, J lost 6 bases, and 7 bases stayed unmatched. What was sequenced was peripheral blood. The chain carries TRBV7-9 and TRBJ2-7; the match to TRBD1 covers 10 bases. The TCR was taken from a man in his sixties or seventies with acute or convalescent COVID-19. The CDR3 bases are TGTGCCAGCAGCCCCGGGACAGGGGAGTTCGAGCAGTACTTC. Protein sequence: CASSPGTGEFEQYF.